The rows below give T cell receptor beta chains drawn from one sample of a study of cytomegalovirus exposure and HLA in healthy donors. Sequencing used immunoSEQ multiplex PCR; TCRdb keeps in-frame clones, though not all of them. The sample lists some 200,000 clones, over 65% occurring once. Material for sequencing was PBMCs. Source of these receptors: a boy aged 2 to 10 in good health and CMV-seronegative. The CDR3 runs from the conserved cysteine through the conserved F or W. Clone size is stated in some rows and not others, as once, few, many or a class when expanded.

>TRBV19|TRBJ1-3|.
CASSSGHSGNTIYF
>TRBV4-1|TRBJ1-1|.
CASSQTSTGNTEAFF
>TRBV18|TRBJ2-5|.
CASSPGVQETQYF
>TRBV9|.|.
CASSVRREDGEQYF
>TRBV4-2|TRBJ2-2|.
CASSPTTSANTGELFF
>TRBV7-8|TRBJ2-2|.
CASKRDRGLVNSGELFF
>TRBV7-8|TRBJ2-2|few
CASSLAVSGGAGELFF
>TRBV15|TRBJ1-1|.
CATSRAASGPEAFF
>TRBV5-4|TRBJ2-1|.
CASSWTSGAPRDEQFF
>TRBV7-2|TRBJ2-7|.
CASSLAQRGGEQYF
>TRBV15|TRBJ2-5|.
CATSFRAQETQYF
>TRBV28|TRBJ2-7|.
CASSFQGLDYEQYF
>TRBV5-4|TRBJ1-1|.
CASIVQGATEAFF
>TRBV6-5|TRBJ2-3|few
CASRLRGDGDTQYF
>TRBV2|TRBJ2-3|.
CASSDGGGTGPQTTQYF
>TRBV7-9|TRBJ2-7|.
CASGDRGPYEQYF
>TRBV4-2|TRBJ2-7|.
CASSQRGQGSHEQYF
>TRBV21-1|TRBJ2-7|.
CASSNGARQGGDEQYF
>TRBV5-4|TRBJ2-5|.
CASSLDSSGALRTQYF
>TRBV5-6|TRBJ2-7|.
CASSLAGQGFNYEQYF
>TRBV18|TRBJ1-5|.
CASSRGNQPQHF
>TRBV10-3|TRBJ2-7|.
CAISKTGTGSYEQYF
>TRBV5-1|TRBJ2-7|once
CASSLAISGAYEQYF
>TRBV6-5|TRBJ1-2|few
CASSLTGGAPSGYTF
>TRBV5-1|TRBJ2-5|.
CASSFSAPQETQYF
>TRBV11-1|TRBJ2-3|once
CASSQNRDSTDTQYF
>TRBV7-9|TRBJ2-5|.
CASSLETSGAQETQYF
>TRBV7-9|TRBJ2-5|.
CASSSRGGGETQYF
>TRBV19|TRBJ2-6|.
CASHRAGGANVLTF
>TRBV6-4|TRBJ1-5|.
CASSDPPRQYNQPQHF
>TRBV4-2|TRBJ1-2|.
CASSQERGQLYGYTF
>TRBV9|TRBJ2-7|.
CASSVGGLEPYEQYF
>TRBV27|TRBJ1-1|.
CASSSLFGRPNTEAFF
>TRBV12-5|TRBJ1-2|.
CASGSEGGYGYTF
>TRBV19|TRBJ2-1|.
CASSIDRSPSYNEQFF
>TRBV9|TRBJ1-2|.
CASSQTGRTNYGYTF
>TRBV7-9|TRBJ1-3|.
CSSSLAPGRYSGNTIYF
>TRBV11-2|TRBJ1-4|.
CASSLVRWEKLFF
>TRBV7-3|TRBJ2-1|.
CASSLSGAHNEQFF
>TRBV4-3|TRBJ1-6|.
CASSHRLQGRGNSPLHF
>TRBV6-5|TRBJ2-7|once
CASSRETGLYEQYF
>TRBV5-4|TRBJ2-1|.
CASSLRGPSYNEQFF
>TRBV7-7|TRBJ2-3|.
CASSLGLAGATDTQYF